The 9 T cell receptor beta chains in this list originate from one sample, sequenced in a study of blood T cell repertoires in COVID-19. Sequenced by immunoSEQ multiplex PCR; TCRdb stores in-frame clones only, minus some. The sample includes nearly 45,000 clones, about nine tenths of them seen just once. Sequencing used peripheral blood. These receptors were obtained from a woman aged 80 or over in a cohort sampled during active or convalescent COVID-19.

The chain recombines TRBV4-3 with TRBJ1-4; TRBD1 agrees at 7 bases. V shed 0 bases and J 7 bases; nucleotides not matched to a gene: 2. The CDR3 covers 14 residues. The germline V gene encodes CDR1 LGHNA and CDR2 YSLEER. CDR3 residues: CASSQDRGIEKLFF. CDR3 coding DNA: TGCGCCAGCAGCCAAGACAGGGGGATTGAAAAACTGTTTTTT.

The rearrangement links TRBV7-2 to TRBJ2-2; tentative D call: TRBD2 (6 bases). V was cut by 2 bases and J by 4 bases, with 11 bases left in between. The germline CDR1 and CDR2 sequences are SGHTA and FQGNSA. The CDR3 is made up of 15 amino acids. In DNA, the CDR3 is TGTGCCAGCAGCTTAACGGCCGGGGGCACCGGGGAGCTGTTTTTT. Translating gives CASSLTAGGTGELFF.

In this sample, this clone turned up many times. The chain joins TRBV6-1 to TRBJ2-7; 7 bases are a match to TRBD2. Per germline, CDR1 MNHNS and CDR2 SASEGT. This CDR3 spans 15 amino acids. V lost 2 bases to trimming and J lost 7 bases; unmatched junction nucleotides: 11. In DNA, the CDR3 is TGTGCCAGCAGTGAAAGTACGGGGGGTTTAGGGGAGCAGTACTTC. Amino acids: CASSESTGGLGEQYF.

In DNA, the CDR3 is TGTGCCAGCAGCTTGTTTGGCTTCGAGGACACTGAAGCTTTCTTT. Amino acids: CASSLFGFEDTEAFF. V and J are TRBV5-5 and TRBJ1-1; D is ambiguous. There are 15 residues in the CDR3. The germline CDR1 and CDR2 sequences are SGHKS and YYEKEE (reference sequence). Trimming took 1 base from V and 3 from J, leaving 13 bases between them.

This sequence joins TRBV10-2 and TRBJ2-7; TRBD1 aligns across 12 bases. CDR3 size: 14 residues. With 7 bases clipped from V and 6 bases from J, the junction kept 7 bases outside the gene matches. CDR1 is WSHSY and CDR2 is SAAADI in the germline V gene. The CDR3 loop is CASKTGTGGFEQYF. The CDR3 DNA follows: TGCGCCAGCAAAACCGGGACAGGGGGCTTCGAGCAGTACTTC.

This clone came up a few times. This rearrangement joins TRBV11-3 to TRBJ2-7; D is possibly TRBD1 (6 bases). The V gene's germline CDR1 is SGHNT and CDR2 YENEEA. V lost 1 base and J 0 bases, leaving 22 bases between the germline ends. This CDR3 is 19 amino acids long. CDR3 nucleotides: TGTGCCAGCAGCTTAGGACTCTCCTCAGGGGCAGGGAGCTCCTACGAGCAGTACTTC. Translated: CASSLGLSSGAGSSYEQYF.

The gene calls are TRBV11-3 and TRBJ2-3; 14 bases align to TRBD2. V shed 6 bases and J 5 bases; nucleotides not matched to a gene: 10. In germline, CDR1 is SGHNT, CDR2 YENEEA. The CDR3 is made up of 17 amino acids. CDR3 nucleotides: TGTGCCAGCAGTCGCGCCGGGACTAGCGGGAGAAGAGATACGCAGTATTTT. Translation gives CASSRAGTSGRRDTQYF.

The rearrangement links TRBV7-2 to TRBJ1-1; tentatively, D is TRBD1 (6 bases). Germline V gives CDR1 SGHTA, CDR2 FQGNSA. Trimming shortened V by 1 base and J by 5 bases, and 11 bases separated the two germline ends. The CDR3 consists of 14 residues. CDR3 protein: CASSLGGRLTEAFF. CDR3 in DNA: TGTGCCAGCAGCTTAGGGGGGCGGTTGACTGAAGCTTTCTTT.

The chain combines TRBV6-2 or TRBV6-3 with TRBJ2-1, with D tentatively TRBD1 (6 bases). In germline, CDR1 is MNHEY, CDR2 SVGEGT. The ends were cut back, 5 bases at V and 4 bases at J, with 12 bases in the middle. There are 14 residues in the CDR3. CDR3 coding DNA: TGTGCCAGCAGTAGACAGGATCGTTACAATGAGCAGTTCTTC. Translated, it gives CASSRQDRYNEQFF.